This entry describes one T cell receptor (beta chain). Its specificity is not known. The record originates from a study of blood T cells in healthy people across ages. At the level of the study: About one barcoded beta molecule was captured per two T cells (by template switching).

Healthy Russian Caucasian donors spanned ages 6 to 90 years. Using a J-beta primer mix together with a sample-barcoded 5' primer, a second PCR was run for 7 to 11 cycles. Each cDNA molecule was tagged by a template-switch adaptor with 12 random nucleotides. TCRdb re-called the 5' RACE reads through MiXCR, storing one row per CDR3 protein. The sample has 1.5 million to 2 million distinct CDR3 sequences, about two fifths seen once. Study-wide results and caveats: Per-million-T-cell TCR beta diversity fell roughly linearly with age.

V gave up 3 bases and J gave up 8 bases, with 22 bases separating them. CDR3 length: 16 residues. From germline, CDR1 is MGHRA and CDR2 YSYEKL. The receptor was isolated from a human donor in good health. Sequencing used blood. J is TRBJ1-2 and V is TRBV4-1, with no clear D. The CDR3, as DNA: TGCGCCAGCAGCCACATTACGGATGGGGAACGAGGCGGCTACACCTTC. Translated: CASSHITDGERGGYTF.